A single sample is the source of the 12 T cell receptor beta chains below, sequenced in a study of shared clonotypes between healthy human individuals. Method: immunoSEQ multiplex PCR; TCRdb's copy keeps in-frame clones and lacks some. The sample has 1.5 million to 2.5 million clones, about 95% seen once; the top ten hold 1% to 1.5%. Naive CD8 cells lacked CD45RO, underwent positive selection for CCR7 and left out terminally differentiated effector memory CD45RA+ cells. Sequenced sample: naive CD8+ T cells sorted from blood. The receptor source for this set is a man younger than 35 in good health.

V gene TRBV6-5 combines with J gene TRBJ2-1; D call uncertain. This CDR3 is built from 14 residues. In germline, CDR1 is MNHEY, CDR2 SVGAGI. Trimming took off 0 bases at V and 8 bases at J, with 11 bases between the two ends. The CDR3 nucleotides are TGTGCCAGCAGTTACTCGGAAGGCACAGATGAGCAGTTCTTC. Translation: CASSYSEGTDEQFF.

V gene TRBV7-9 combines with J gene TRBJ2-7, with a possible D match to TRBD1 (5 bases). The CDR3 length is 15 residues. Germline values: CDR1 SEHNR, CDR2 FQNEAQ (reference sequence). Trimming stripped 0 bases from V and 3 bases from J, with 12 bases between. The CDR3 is CASSLARQGFYEQYF. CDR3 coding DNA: TGTGCCAGCAGCTTAGCACGGCAGGGCTTCTACGAGCAGTACTTC.

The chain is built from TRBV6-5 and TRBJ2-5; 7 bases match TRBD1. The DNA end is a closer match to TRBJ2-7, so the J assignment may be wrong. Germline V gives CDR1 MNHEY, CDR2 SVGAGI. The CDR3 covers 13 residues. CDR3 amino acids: CASAEGAAYEQYF. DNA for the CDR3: TGTGCCAGCGCCGAGGGGGCAGCCTACGAGCAGTACTTC.

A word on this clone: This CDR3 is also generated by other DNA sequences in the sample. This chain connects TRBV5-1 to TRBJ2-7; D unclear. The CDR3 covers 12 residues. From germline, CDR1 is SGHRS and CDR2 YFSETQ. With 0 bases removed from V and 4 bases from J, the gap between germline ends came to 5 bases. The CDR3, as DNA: TGCGCCAGCAGCTTGGATGGTTACGAGCAGTACTTC. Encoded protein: CASSLDGYEQYF.

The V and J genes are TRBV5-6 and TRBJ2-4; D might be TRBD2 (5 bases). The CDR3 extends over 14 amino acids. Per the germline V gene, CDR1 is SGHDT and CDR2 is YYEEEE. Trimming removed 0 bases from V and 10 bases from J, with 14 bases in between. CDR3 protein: CASSLGPGTGIQYF. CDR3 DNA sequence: TGTGCCAGCAGCTTGGGCCCCGGTACGGGAATTCAGTACTTC.

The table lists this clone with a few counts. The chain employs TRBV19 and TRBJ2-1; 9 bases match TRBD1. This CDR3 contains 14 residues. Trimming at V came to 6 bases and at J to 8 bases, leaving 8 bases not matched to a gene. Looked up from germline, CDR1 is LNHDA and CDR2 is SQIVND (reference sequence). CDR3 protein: CASRARDREDEQFF. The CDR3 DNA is TGTGCCAGTAGGGCCCGGGACAGGGAGGATGAGCAGTTCTTC.

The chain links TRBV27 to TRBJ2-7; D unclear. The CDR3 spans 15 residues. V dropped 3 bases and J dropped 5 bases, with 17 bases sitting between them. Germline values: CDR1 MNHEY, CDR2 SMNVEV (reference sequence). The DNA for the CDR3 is TGTGCCAGCAGTTTTGGCGTGCGGCAGATGGACGAGCAGTACTTC. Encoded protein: CASSFGVRQMDEQYF.

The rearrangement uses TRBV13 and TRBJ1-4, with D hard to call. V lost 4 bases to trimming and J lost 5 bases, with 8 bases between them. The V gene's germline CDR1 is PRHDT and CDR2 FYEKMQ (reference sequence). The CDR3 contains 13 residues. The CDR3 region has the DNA TGTGCCAGCAGCTCGGGAAGAAATGAAAAACTGTTTTTT. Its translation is CASSSGRNEKLFF.

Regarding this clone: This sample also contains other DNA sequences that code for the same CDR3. The CDR3 region has the DNA TGTGCCAGCAGCGTAGGGGGGTCCTACTACGAGCAGTACTTC. Translation gives CASSVGGSYYEQYF. The genes are TRBV9 and TRBJ2-7, with D perhaps being TRBD1 or TRBD2 (5 bases each). CDR1 and CDR2 (germline): SGDLS, YYNGEE. V gave up 0 bases and J gave up 3 bases, with 10 bases separating them. The CDR3 length is 14 residues.

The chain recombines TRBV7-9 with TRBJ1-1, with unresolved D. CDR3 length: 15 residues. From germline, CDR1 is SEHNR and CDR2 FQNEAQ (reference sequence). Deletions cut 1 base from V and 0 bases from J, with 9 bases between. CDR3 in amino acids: CASSLGIDMNTEAFF. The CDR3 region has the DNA TGTGCCAGCAGCTTAGGGATAGACATGAACACTGAAGCTTTCTTT.

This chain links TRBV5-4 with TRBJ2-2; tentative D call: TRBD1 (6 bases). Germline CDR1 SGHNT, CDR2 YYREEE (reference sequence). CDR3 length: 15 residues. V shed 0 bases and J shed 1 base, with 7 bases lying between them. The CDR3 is CASSLDRENTGELFF. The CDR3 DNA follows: TGTGCCAGCAGCTTGGACAGGGAGAACACCGGGGAGCTGTTTTTT.

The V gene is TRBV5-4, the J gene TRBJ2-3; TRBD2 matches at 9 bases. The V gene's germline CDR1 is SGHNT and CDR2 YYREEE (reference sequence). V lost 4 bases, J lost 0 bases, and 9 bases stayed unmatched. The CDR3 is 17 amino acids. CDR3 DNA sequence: TGTGCCAGCAGCCTCACGGGGAGCGGGGGGAGCACAGATACGCAGTATTTT. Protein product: CASSLTGSGGSTDTQYF.